The rows below give T cell receptor beta chains drawn from one sample of a study of blood T cell repertoires in COVID-19. Assay: immunoSEQ multiplex PCR; the TCRdb copy retains only in-frame clones and omits some. The sample consists of around 500,000 clones, approximately 85% of them appearing once. The sequencing input was peripheral blood. Receptors originate from a human donor in a cohort sampled during active COVID-19. Both conserved end residues are part of each CDR3. Part of the rows lack a size; the others show once, few, many or a class for expanded clones.

cdr3_length clone_size j_call v_call cdr3_aa
14 . TRBJ1-4 TRBV11-1 CASSLSGSHEKLFF
17 . TRBJ2-3 TRBV5-1 CASSAGTSGRALVTQYF
14 few TRBJ2-2 TRBV10-3 CAIRGTVDTGELFF
16 . TRBJ2-7 TRBV16 CASSQLTGTWGPEQYF
16 . TRBJ1-4 TRBV14 CASSRYYRQGDEKLFF
18 . TRBJ2-7 TRBV20-1 CSASGFHRTSGKGYEQYF
12 . TRBJ1-1 TRBV25-1 CASSMGAGEAFF
12 . TRBJ1-1 TRBV19 CATRGENTEAFF
13 . TRBJ1-1 TRBV7-3 CASSSGPDTEAFF
15 . TRBJ2-1 TRBV10-1 CASSGTSGTVDEQFF
14 . TRBJ2-7 TRBV9 CASSPIDRVGEQYF
16 . TRBJ1-6 TRBV30 CAWSLEGQGYNSPLHF
14 . TRBJ2-7 TRBV6-6 CASSPPDRGDEQYF
14 . TRBJ2-4 TRBV7-9 CASSSGQGTNIQYF
16 . TRBJ2-5 TRBV28 CASSLTTGDYQETQYF
16 . TRBJ2-7 TRBV6-2/TRBV6-3 CASSGPRDRGSDEQYF
13 once TRBJ1-5 TRBV12-3/TRBV12-4 CASSSLLYQPQHF
14 few TRBJ2-5 TRBV10-2 CASAVAGAQETQYF
16 . TRBJ2-2 TRBV9 CASSLGGSTNTGELFF
13 . TRBJ1-3 TRBV12-3/TRBV12-4 CAGNRGSGNTIYF
15 . TRBJ1-3 TRBV24-1 CATSDSRGLGNTIYF
15 . TRBJ1-4 TRBV25-1 CASSELSGTGEKLFF
16 . TRBJ2-7 TRBV27 CASSPVTSGSSVEQYF
15 once TRBJ2-3 TRBV7-3 CASSFGSTGTDTQYF
15 . TRBJ2-2 TRBV2 CASSDPPPGTGELFF
16 . TRBJ1-1 TRBV28 CASSSRGSGLDTEAFF
14 . TRBJ1-2 TRBV6-1 CASSEYRGVAGYTF
14 . TRBJ1-4 TRBV2 CASSERRNGEKLFF
14 . TRBJ2-3 TRBV6-4 CASSDGLATDTQYF
15 . TRBJ2-5 TRBV11-3 CASSHGLTGMETQYF
14 . TRBJ2-3 TRBV6-5 CASEGGRRADTQYF
13 . TRBJ1-2 TRBV4-2 CASRGQRVYGYTF
19 . TRBJ1-3 TRBV9 CASSGSPSGTQYSGNTIYF
16 . TRBJ2-1 TRBV2 CASSAMATSGTNEQFF
14 . TRBJ1-1 TRBV7-3 CASSGTGNDAEAFF
13 . TRBJ2-2 TRBV6-5 CASSPGLTGELFF
12 . TRBJ1-2 TRBV30 CAWSGSNYGYTF
19 . TRBJ1-2 TRBV3-1/TRBV3-2 CASSQGNYWVDMTNYGYTF
15 . TRBJ2-7 TRBV11-2 CASSPGQGTYYEQYF